These 23 T cell receptor beta chains share one sample of origin, sequenced in a study of shared clonotypes between healthy human individuals. Clones were sequenced by immunoSEQ multiplex PCR, and TCRdb holds only the in-frame ones, with some missing. The sample carries approximately 2,000,000 clones, just under 95% recorded once. Naive CD8 cells comprised CD45RO-negative, CCR7-positively selected cells, excluding terminally differentiated effector memory CD45RA+ cells. Sequenced input: naive CD8+ T cells from PBMCs. The source of these receptors is a man between 18 and 29 years old in good health. Some clones in this sample may be carry-over from other donors' samples.

V gene TRBV19 combines with J gene TRBJ1-1; D unresolved. The CDR3 contains 11 residues. The germline V and J ends were trimmed by 8 bases and 4 bases, with 8 bases remaining between them. Germline CDR1 is LNHDA and CDR2 is SQIVND (reference sequence). CDR3: CASLRATEAFF. The DNA for the CDR3 is TGTGCCAGTCTGCGGGCCACTGAAGCTTTCTTT.

V and J are TRBV6-5 and TRBJ2-1; 7 bases agree with TRBD2. Germline loops: CDR1 MNHEY, CDR2 SVGAGI. The CDR3 has 15 amino acids. V gave up 7 bases and J gave up 0 bases; unmatched junction bases: 6. The CDR3 DNA reads as TGTGCCAGCACCTCCGGGAGGCTCTCCTACAATGAGCAGTTCTTC. Residues: CASTSGRLSYNEQFF.

This clone has only a few counts. This rearrangement joins TRBV2 to TRBJ1-4; no reliable D call. The length of the CDR3 is 13 residues. Germline loops: CDR1 SNHLY, CDR2 FYNNEI. The V end lost 6 bases, the J end lost 8 bases, and 13 bases lay between the germline ends. CDR3 DNA: TGTGCCAGCAGAAGGACGATTGGGGAAAAACTGTTTTTT. Protein sequence: CASRRTIGEKLFF.

The chain uses TRBV29-1 and TRBJ2-7; the D is unclear. Germline CDR1 reads SQVTM; CDR2 reads ANQGSEA. The CDR3 has 14 amino acids. Trimming cost V 2 bases and J 2 bases, with 13 bases left between them. CDR3 nucleotide sequence: TGCAGCGTTGAATTCCTGGGGTTCCCCTACGAGCAGTACTTC. This translates into CSVEFLGFPYEQYF.

This chain uses TRBV5-1 with TRBJ2-5; 7 nucleotides match TRBD2. Germline trimming cut 4 bases from V and 5 bases from J; bases unmatched to any gene: 11. CDR1 is SGHRS and CDR2 is YFSETQ in the germline V gene. The CDR3 sequence is 15 residues long. The CDR3 DNA reads as TGCGCCAGCAGCCCCGCCCGGGGGGACGGGGAGACCCAGTACTTC. This codes for CASSPARGDGETQYF.

As regards this clone: A junction end diverges from the germline sequence, so it may reflect a read error. This chain uses TRBV7-8 with TRBJ1-4; possibly TRBD1 for D (5 bases). This CDR3 has 17 residues. Germline loops: CDR1 SGHVS, CDR2 FQNEAQ. The CDR3 nucleotides are TGTGCCAGCAGCTTATCATTCCTCGGGGGAACTAGTGAAAAACTGTTTTTT. It is translated as CASSLSFLGGTSEKLFF.

The gene calls are TRBV25-1 and TRBJ2-1; tentative D call: TRBD2 (5 bases). Germline V gene lookup returns CDR1 MGHDK and CDR2 SYGVNS. Trimming left V 1 base short and J 7 bases short, with 11 bases between. The CDR3 consists of 14 residues. The CDR3 sequence is CASSEFRTGNEQFF. The CDR3 region has the DNA TGTGCCAGCAGTGAATTCAGGACGGGAAATGAGCAGTTCTTC.

The chain links TRBV5-6 to TRBJ2-2, with TRBD2 matching over 12 bases. With V trimmed by 3 bases and J by 4 bases, 4 bases remained unmatched. Germline V gene data show CDR1 as SGHDT and CDR2 as YYEEEE. The CDR3 totals 16 residues. CDR3 bases: TGTGCCAGCAGCTCCACTAGCGGGAGGTCCACCGGGGAGCTGTTTTTT. Protein sequence: CASSSTSGRSTGELFF.

The chain couples TRBV7-6 to TRBJ2-7; D could derive from TRBD1 or TRBD2 (6 bases each). The CDR3 runs 14 residues. With 2 bases removed from V and 5 bases from J, the gap between germline ends came to 13 bases. Looked up from germline, CDR1 is SGHVS and CDR2 is FNYEAQ. CDR3 amino acids: CASSLRGQGNEQYF. The CDR3 nucleotides read TGTGCCAGCAGCTTACGGGGGCAGGGTAACGAGCAGTACTTC.

The rearrangement joins TRBV4-1 to TRBJ2-7, with 7 positions matching TRBD1. V trimming: 0 bases; J trimming: 7 bases; junction bases outside the gene matches: 3. The CDR3 consists of 13 residues. Germline CDR1 MGHRA, CDR2 YSYEKL. The CDR3 region has the DNA TGCGCCAGCAGCCAAGAAAGGGGGCTTGAGCAGTACTTC. It specifies CASSQERGLEQYF.

This rearrangement joins TRBV5-4 to TRBJ2-1; 7 nucleotides line up with TRBD2. CDR1 and CDR2 from the germline V gene are SGHNT and YYREEE (reference sequence). With 0 bases clipped from V and 9 bases from J, the junction kept 0 bases outside the gene matches. CDR3 length: 12 residues. The chain's CDR3 is CASSLAGGEQFF. DNA of the CDR3: TGTGCCAGCAGCTTGGCGGGGGGTGAGCAGTTCTTC.

The chain carries TRBV6-5 and TRBJ2-3; 10 positions agree with TRBD2. CDR3 length equals 14 residues. The V segment lost 4 bases and the J segment 6 bases; nucleotides outside the gene matches: 4. From germline, CDR1 is MNHEY and CDR2 SVGAGI. The chain's CDR3 is CASSSSGRRDTQYF. CDR3 DNA sequence: TGTGCCAGCAGTTCTAGCGGGAGACGGGATACGCAGTATTTT.

The gene calls are TRBV27 and TRBJ2-2; D gene uncertain. Germline CDR1 MNHEY, CDR2 SMNVEV (reference sequence). Trimming pared 5 bases from V and 4 bases from J, leaving 20 bases between. The CDR3 is made up of 17 amino acids. CDR3 bases: TGTGCCAGCAGTCCCTTTATGGGTCAACCGGGCACCGGGGAGCTGTTTTTT. Encoded protein: CASSPFMGQPGTGELFF.

The chain couples TRBV7-3 to TRBJ2-5; D possibly matches TRBD1 or TRBD2 (5 bases each). In germline, CDR1 is SGHTA, CDR2 FQGTGA. V lost 4 bases and J lost 3, with 12 bases in between. There are 14 residues in the CDR3. The CDR3 here is CASSYRDLEETQYF. For the CDR3, the DNA is TGTGCCAGCAGCTACCGGGACCTCGAAGAGACCCAGTACTTC. The variable domain in full, with the rest retrieved from reference TRBV7-3 and TRBJ2-5, is GAGVSQTPSNKVTEKGKYVELRCDPISGHTALYWYRQSLGQGPEFLIYFQGTGAADDSGLPNDRFFAVRPEGSVSTLKIQRTERGDSAVYLCASSYRDLEETQYFGPGTRLLVL.

The rearrangement uses TRBV13 and TRBJ2-1, with D perhaps TRBD2 (5 bases). The germline gives CDR1 PRHDT, CDR2 FYEKMQ (reference sequence). V lost 5 bases to trimming and J lost 2 bases, with 19 bases between them. This CDR3 comprises 17 residues. CDR3 sequence (DNA): TGTGCCAGCAGCCCCCCCCACGGACTGTCGACCTACAATGAGCAGTTCTTC. Translating gives CASSPPHGLSTYNEQFF.

Note on this clone: This same CDR3 is encoded by further DNA sequences in the sample. The gene calls are TRBV27 and TRBJ2-7; D not resolved. The ends were cut back, 5 bases at V and 4 bases at J, with 9 bases in the middle. The CDR3 totals 12 residues. In germline, CDR1 is MNHEY, CDR2 SMNVEV (reference sequence). CDR3 DNA: TGTGCCAGCAGTCCCAGCGCATACGAGCAGTACTTC. It translates to CASSPSAYEQYF.

This rearrangement joins TRBV28 to TRBJ1-1, with TRBD1 matching over 7 bases. Per the germline V gene, CDR1 is MDHEN and CDR2 is SYDVKM. This CDR3 is 15 amino acids long. V lost 4 bases to trimming and J lost 0 bases; unmatched junction nucleotides: 5. In DNA, the CDR3 is TGTGCCAGCAGTTCGACAGGGCTCATGAACACTGAAGCTTTCTTT. Amino acids: CASSSTGLMNTEAFF.

The sample holds one count of this clone. The rearrangement joins TRBV2 to TRBJ1-6; tentative D call: TRBD1 (5 bases). The CDR3 is 17 amino acids. The V end was cut by 3 bases, the J end by 1 base, with 13 bases between. In germline, CDR1 is SNHLY, CDR2 FYNNEI. The CDR3 is CASSEGRQRSYNSPLHF. CDR3 DNA sequence: TGTGCCAGCAGTGAGGGACGTCAGAGGTCCTATAATTCACCCCTCCACTTT.

The rearrangement links TRBV6-6 to TRBJ2-5, with 10 bases lining up with TRBD2. Germline trimming cut 4 bases from V and 11 bases from J; bases unmatched to any gene: 4. The CDR3 is made up of 12 amino acids. The germline CDR1 and CDR2 sequences are MNHNY and SVGAGI (reference sequence). As DNA, the CDR3 is TGTGCCAGCAGTTCCGGGACTAGCGTACAGTACTTC. Its translation is CASSSGTSVQYF.

The chain carries TRBV27 and TRBJ2-7; D may match TRBD1 or TRBD2 (8 bases each). CDR3 length equals 15 residues. Trimming removed 6 bases from V and 2 bases from J, with 17 bases in between. Germline loops: CDR1 MNHEY, CDR2 SMNVEV (reference sequence). The CDR3 region has the DNA TGTGCCAGCAGCGGGGGGGACAGGCCTCCCTACGAGCAGTACTTC. It is translated as CASSGGDRPPYEQYF.

This chain uses TRBV5-1 with TRBJ2-2; 9 positions agree with TRBD1. The V gene end was trimmed by 4 bases and the J gene end by 5 bases; junction bases not matched to a gene: 9. The CDR3 is made up of 16 amino acids. The germline V gene encodes CDR1 SGHRS and CDR2 YFSETQ. As DNA, the CDR3 is TGCGCCAGCAGCGGTATTGGGACAGGGCGGACCGGGGAGCTGTTTTTT. Translating it yields CASSGIGTGRTGELFF.

The rearrangement joins TRBV15 to TRBJ2-7, with unresolved D. CDR3 length: 14 amino acids. The V end lost 3 bases, the J end lost 4 bases, and 13 bases lay between the germline ends. Per the germline V gene, CDR1 is LNHNV and CDR2 is YYDKDF (reference sequence). The CDR3 sequence: CATSRQIREYEQYF. CDR3 nucleotide sequence: TGTGCCACCAGCAGGCAAATTAGAGAATACGAGCAGTACTTC.

V gene TRBV7-9 combines with J gene TRBJ2-5, with 7 bases matching TRBD1. The germline V gene has CDR1 SEHNR and CDR2 FQNEAQ (reference sequence). Trimming took 6 bases from V and 0 from J; bases not matched to a gene: 7. CDR3 length: 15 amino acids. CDR3 in DNA: TGTGCCAGCAGTCCAGACAGGGCGTACCAAGAGACCCAGTACTTC. Protein product: CASSPDRAYQETQYF.